This T cell receptor (beta chain) was retrieved from a study of T-cell reconstitution after alpha-beta-depleted transplantation in children. CDR1 is MNHEY, CDR2 SVGEGT, per germline. Trimming took 7 bases from V and 3 from J, leaving 25 bases between them. The CDR3 runs to 17 residues. For TCRbeta, the library was prepared with unique molecular identifiers. TCRdb processed the PCR reads anew with MiXCR; each CDR3 protein has one entry. Found here are hundreds of thousands of distinct CDR3 sequences, 32% of them singletons; the top ten hold approximately 2.3%. This clonotype was detected only a few times.

The source was PBMCs from the stem cell graft donor, collected from the stem cell graft. This TCR was recovered from a human donor who donated a stem cell graft to a child with aplastic anemia. The rearrangement links TRBV6-2 or TRBV6-3 to TRBJ2-7; D possibly matches TRBD1 or TRBD2 (5 bases each). This chain's CDR3 is CASIPDLGPPGDYEQYV. CDR3 coding DNA: TGTGCCAGCATCCCTGACTTGGGACCGCCTGGAGACTACGAGCAGTACGTC.